This entry lists 18 T cell receptor beta chains sequenced from one sample in a study of immune cell composition in non-small cell lung cancer (dated by TCRdb to the late 2010s). Libraries came from the immunoSEQ multiplex PCR assay. TCRdb took over this immuneACCESS table, retaining in-frame rearrangements with V and J assigned. Such tables are incomplete; in checked studies, under half of the missing clones stem from an unresolved V gene, and the remainder is unexplained. This sample comprises over 4,000 clones, roughly 76% of them detected only once. The ten biggest clones cover approximately 10% of the sample. The sequencing input was lung tumor tissue. The receptors here all came from a human donor with non-small cell lung cancer.

V and J are TRBV5-1 and TRBJ2-2; the match to TRBD1 covers 12 bases. CDR3 size: 17 residues. V dropped 2 bases and J dropped 7; count of bases not matched to a gene: 9. Germline CDR1 reads SGHRS; CDR2 reads YFSETQ. CDR3 sequence reads: CASSLLPGQGASGELFF. In nucleotides, the CDR3 is TGCGCCAGCAGCTTACTTCCGGGACAGGGGGCAAGCGGGGAGCTGTTTTTT.

The chain is built from TRBV25-1 and TRBJ1-4, with TRBD1 matching over 7 bases. The germline CDR1 and CDR2 sequences are MGHDK and SYGVNS. J gave up 8 bases and V 5 bases, and 8 bases lay outside the gene matches. CDR3 length: 14 amino acids. The CDR3, as DNA: TGTGCCAGCAGTTATACAGGGGTAGGAGAAAAACTGTTTTTT. The encoded protein is CASSYTGVGEKLFF.

V and J are TRBV10-1 and TRBJ2-2; TRBD1 is a possible D gene (6 bases). CDR3 length: 17 amino acids. Trimming stripped 0 bases from V and 1 base from J, with 12 bases between. Germline V CDR1 and CDR2: WNHNN, SYGVQD (reference sequence). The CDR3 DNA follows: TGCGCCAGCAGTGAGTCTAATCCGACAGGGAACACCGGGGAGCTGTTTTTT. It encodes CASSESNPTGNTGELFF.

This clone is a singleton in its sample. This chain connects TRBV7-2 to TRBJ1-5; D remains unclear. Deletions cut 0 bases from V and 1 base from J, with 7 bases between. The CDR3 covers 15 residues. Germline V gene sequence: CDR1 SGHTA, CDR2 FQGNSA. In nucleotides, the CDR3 is TGTGCCAGCAGCTTAGCCACTCGCAGCAATCAGCCCCAGCATTTT. Protein product: CASSLATRSNQPQHF.

V gene TRBV6-5 combines with J gene TRBJ1-2; D ambiguous. The CDR3 is 13 residues long. The germline V gene encodes CDR1 MNHEY and CDR2 SVGAGI. V was cut by 3 bases and J by 5 bases, with 10 bases left in between. The CDR3 region is CASSYWAEYGYTF. CDR3 in DNA: TGTGCCAGCAGTTATTGGGCTGAATATGGCTACACCTTC.

The chain joins TRBV2 to TRBJ2-7; a possible D gene is TRBD2 (6 bases). Trimming removed 2 bases at V and 6 bases at J, with 8 bases between. CDR3 length: 12 residues. Germline assignment: CDR1 SNHLY and CDR2 FYNNEI. The DNA for the CDR3 is TGTGCCAGCAGTGAACCCGGGGGCGAGCAGTACTTC. Translating it yields CASSEPGGEQYF.

The chain is built from TRBV5-6 and TRBJ1-1, with 8 positions matching TRBD1. J lost 3 bases, V lost 4 bases, and 5 bases had no gene match. Germline CDR1 SGHDT, CDR2 YYEEEE. The CDR3 consists of 14 residues. CDR3 protein: CASSNRGGHTEAFF. The CDR3 region has the DNA TGTGCCAGCAGCAACAGGGGGGGTCACACTGAAGCTTTCTTT.

This chain links TRBV29-1 with TRBJ2-3; 8 bases match TRBD1. This CDR3 contains 13 residues. Trimming cost V 6 bases and J 7 bases; bases outside gene matches: 9. Germline V gene data show CDR1 as SQVTM and CDR2 as ANQGSEA. This CDR3 reads CSVGQGLKNTQYF. Here the CDR3 DNA reads TGCAGCGTCGGACAGGGCTTAAAGAATACGCAGTATTTT.

This clone was detected only a few times. The V gene is TRBV6-5, the J gene TRBJ1-2; TRBD1 agrees at 10 bases. J gave up 3 bases and V 8 bases, and 6 bases lay outside the gene matches. CDR3 size: 14 residues. CDR1 and CDR2 from the germline V gene are MNHEY and SVGAGI. CDR3 nucleotide sequence: TGTGCCAGCGCCGGGACAGGGGCGGACTATGGCTACACCTTC. It is translated as CASAGTGADYGYTF.

The rearrangement joins TRBV5-4 to TRBJ2-3, with 14 bases aligning to TRBD2. CDR3 length: 16 amino acids. V lost 3 bases, J lost 5 bases, and 5 bases stayed unmatched. Germline CDR1 and CDR2: SGHNT and YYREEE (reference sequence). CDR3 DNA: TGTGCCAGCAGCTGGGCCGGGACTAGCGGGGGAGATACGCAGTATTTT. Protein product: CASSWAGTSGGDTQYF.

The chain combines TRBV18 with TRBJ2-7, with D possibly TRBD1 on 6 matching bases. V was pared by 0 bases and J by 2 bases, with 11 bases between. The germline gives CDR1 KGHSH, CDR2 LQKENI. The CDR3 has 15 residues. For the CDR3, the DNA is TGTGCCAGCTCACCACCGGCGGACAGCACCTACGAGCAGTACTTC. Translated: CASSPPADSTYEQYF. The full variable domain, its missing parts supplied by reference TRBV18 and TRBJ2-7, is NAGVMQNPRHLVRRRGQEARLRCSPMKGHSHVYWYRQLPEEGLKFMVYLQKENIIDESGMPKERFSAEFPKEGPSILRIQQVVRGDSAAYFCASSPPADSTYEQYFGPGTRLTVT.

In this sample, this clone turned up a few times. The chain employs TRBV5-6 and TRBJ2-2; D gene unclear. This CDR3 region has 15 residues. Germline CDR1 is SGHDT and CDR2 is YYEEEE. Trimming took 4 bases from V and 0 from J, leaving 10 bases between them. CDR3 nucleotide sequence: TGTGCCAGCAGCCCAGAAGTTTCGAACACCGGGGAGCTGTTTTTT. This gives the protein CASSPEVSNTGELFF.

This chain links TRBV6-6 with TRBJ2-3; 8 positions match TRBD2. The CDR3 consists of 15 residues. The germline CDR1 and CDR2 sequences are MNHNY and SVGAGI (reference sequence). Unmatched junction bases numbered 10, after V lost 5 bases and J lost 6 bases. This chain's CDR3 is CASSGLAALRDTQYF. CDR3 nucleotides: TGTGCCAGCAGTGGACTAGCAGCTCTTAGGGATACGCAGTATTTT.

The V call is TRBV4-1, the J call TRBJ1-6; D remains ambiguous. The V and J ends lost 1 base and 10 bases respectively, with 20 bases between them. Looked up from germline, CDR1 is MGHRA and CDR2 is YSYEKL. This CDR3 spans 17 amino acids. The CDR3 coding sequence is TGCGCCAGCAGCCAAGTGCTTTCCGCGGGAGCTGGATCACCCCTCCACTTT. It is translated as CASSQVLSAGAGSPLHF.

The chain carries TRBV6-1 and TRBJ2-7, with 9 nucleotides matching TRBD2. V gave up 1 base and J gave up 2 bases; unmatched junction bases: 6. The CDR3 length is 16 residues. Germline-derived CDR1 and CDR2 are MNHNS and SASEGT. CDR3 DNA: TGTGCCAGCAGTGAAGAGGTTAGCGGGGGAACCTACGAGCAGTACTTC. It yields the protein CASSEEVSGGTYEQYF.

This clone was recorded once. The rearrangement joins TRBV10-3 to TRBJ1-2; a weak D match, TRBD1 (6 bases). Trimming left V 4 bases short and J 4 bases short, with 10 bases between. This CDR3 has 13 amino acids. In germline, CDR1 is ENHRY, CDR2 SYGVKD. The CDR3 bases are TGTGCCATCAGTGTAGGGACATTCTATGGCTACACCTTC. It yields the protein CAISVGTFYGYTF.

The chain employs TRBV4-2 and TRBJ2-7; 12 bases are shared with TRBD2. The CDR3 totals 17 residues. With V trimmed by 2 bases and J by 2 bases, 7 bases remained unmatched. CDR1 and CDR2 (germline): LGHNA, YNFKEQ. This CDR3 is CASSQRLAGVIAYEQYF. The CDR3 nucleotides read TGTGCCAGCAGCCAACGACTAGCGGGAGTCATAGCCTACGAGCAGTACTTC.

This clone is large by share. This chain uses TRBV2 with TRBJ1-4; D is ambiguous. Germline CDR1 SNHLY, CDR2 FYNNEI. This CDR3 is built from 11 residues. V lost 8 bases, J lost 8 bases, and 9 bases lay in between. This chain's CDR3 is CASGLGEKLFF. In DNA form, the CDR3 reads TGTGCCAGCGGACTTGGGGAAAAACTGTTTTTT.